This T cell receptor (beta chain) derives from a study of blood T cell repertoires in COVID-19. Study background: Samples came from the United States, Italy and Spain, spanning acute and convalescent COVID-19. PBMCs, B-cell-depleted T cells, or T cells were the source of the cDNA or gDNA that made up the material.

CDR1 is SGHKS, CDR2 YYEKEE, per germline (reference sequence). The CDR3 extends over 15 amino acids. V dropped 0 bases and J dropped 3 bases, with 12 bases sitting between them. As handled by the study authors: Quantification of nucleated cells was approximated via reference gene primer amplification. The repertoire was sequenced with immunoSEQ multiplex PCR; TCRdb's copy has only in-frame clones and lacks some. That table gives V, J and clone size, and the DNA gave D and trimming. Seen here are 30,000 to 50,000 clones, almost 85% observed once, and the top ten hold 9% to 10%. The receptor was isolated from a human donor in a cohort sampled during active COVID-19. The sequenced sample consisted of peripheral blood. This chain connects TRBV5-5 to TRBJ1-2, with D possibly being TRBD1 (6 bases). The CDR3 loop reads CASSLGRGAHYGYTF. The CDR3 DNA is TGTGCCAGCAGCTTGGGACGGGGGGCCCACTATGGCTACACCTTC.